This entry lists 9 T cell receptor beta chains sequenced from one sample in a study of prognosis after radiotherapy for stage I lung cancer. TCR beta CDR3 was amplified from genomic DNA by two-round multiplex PCR. Each TRBV and TRBJ gene had its own primer in the first PCR round. TCRdb itself ran the multiplex PCR reads through MiXCR, one entry per CDR3 protein. The table includes 13,000 to 15,000 distinct CDR3 sequences, around 54% detected once. The source material was PBMCs, sampled before or after stereotactic body radiation therapy (not recorded which). The source of these receptors is a donor of 50 years or more with non-small cell lung cancer.

The V call is TRBV12-3 or TRBV12-4, the J call TRBJ2-1; TRBD2 agrees at 7 bases. With V trimmed by 1 base and J by 12 bases, 12 bases remained unmatched. The CDR3 length is 15 residues. CDR3 loop: CASSLGLGTTGGQFF. The CDR3 DNA follows: TGTGCCAGCAGTTTAGGGTTAGGGACTACTGGTGGGCAGTTCTTC.

Only a few counts were recorded for this clonotype. The chain joins TRBV28 to TRBJ2-3; the match to TRBD2 covers 10 bases. V was pared by 4 bases and J by 0 bases, with 13 bases of the junction left unmatched. Germline V gene sequence: CDR1 MDHEN, CDR2 SYDVKM. The CDR3 spans 19 residues. The CDR3 sequence is CASSSMAGLALSSTDTQYF. CDR3 in DNA: TGTGCCAGCAGTTCCATGGCGGGACTAGCGTTATCTAGCACAGATACGCAGTATTTT.

Points on this clonotype: Its ends do not fully match the called genes, so a read error is possible. The V and J genes are TRBV11-2 and TRBJ2-2; D may correspond to TRBD1 or TRBD2 (5 bases each). CDR1 and CDR2 (germline): SGHAT, FQNNGV. There are 17 residues in the CDR3. For the CDR3, the DNA is TGTGCCAGCAGCTTAGCGTCTGCCAGGGCCATCACCGGGGAGCTGTTCTTT. Amino acids: CASSLASARAITGELFF.

A word on this clonotype: A read error is likely here: a far larger clone is one base away. The chain recombines TRBV7-9 with TRBJ2-7; D possibly matches TRBD1 or TRBD2 (5 bases each). The CDR3 loop spans 16 amino acids. Germline CDR1 and CDR2: SEHNR and FQNEAQ (reference sequence). CDR3 region: CARSLARRQFSYEQYF. In nucleotides, the CDR3 is TGTGCCAGAAGCTTAGCGCGTCGACAGTTCTCCTACGAGCAGTACTTC.

This clonotype was seen a single time. The chain uses TRBV6-1 and TRBJ1-5; D not resolved. CDR1 is MNHNS and CDR2 is SASEGT in the germline V gene. The CDR3 runs to 13 residues. The V and J ends lost 7 bases and 9 bases respectively, with 16 bases between them. The chain's CDR3 is CASTLGRLGPQHF. CDR3 sequence (DNA): TGTGCCAGCACATTAGGCCGCCTGGGGCCCCAGCATTTT.

This chain uses TRBV28 with TRBJ2-7; the match to TRBD2 covers 8 bases. Per the germline V gene, CDR1 is MDHEN and CDR2 is SYDVKM. Trimming removed 2 bases from V and 0 bases from J; junction bases left unmatched: 3. The CDR3 covers 15 residues. CDR3 amino acids: CASSLVAGFSYEQYF. The CDR3 DNA follows: TGTGCCAGCAGTTTAGTAGCGGGATTCTCCTACGAGCAGTACTTC.

CDR3 region: CASSYWTSGSRNTQYF. The DNA of the CDR3 is TGTGCCAGCAGTTACTGGACTAGCGGGAGTAGGAATACCCAGTACTTC. The chain joins TRBV6-5 to TRBJ2-5; TRBD2 agrees at 13 bases. Per germline, CDR1 MNHEY and CDR2 SVGAGI. J lost 8 bases, V lost 1 base, and 7 bases had no gene match. The CDR3 sequence is 16 residues long.

The table lists this clonotype with a few counts. A single base is all that separates this from a far larger clone, so a read error is likely. V usage is TRBV6-1 and J usage is TRBJ2-3; 7 nucleotides agree with TRBD1. Germline trimming cut 9 bases from V and 3 bases from J; bases unmatched to any gene: 6. This CDR3 has 13 amino acids. Germline V gene data show CDR1 as MNHNS and CDR2 as SASEGT. The CDR3 reads CARSLQGTDTQYF. The CDR3 DNA reads TGTGCCAGAAGTTTACAGGGGACAGATACGCAGTATTTT.

A remark on this clonotype: Since a far larger clone is one base different, this is likely a read error. V is TRBV20-1 and J is TRBJ2-1; D is unclear. Trimming left V 5 bases short and J 10 bases short, with 12 bases between. Germline assignment: CDR1 DFQATT and CDR2 SNEGSKA (reference sequence). The CDR3 loop spans 11 amino acids. The CDR3 DNA is TGCAGTGCTCCAGACTCCTACGAGCAGTTCTTC. Its protein is CSAPDSYEQFF.